The 25 T cell receptor beta chains in this list originate from one sample, sequenced in a study of T cells in Graves' hyperthyroidism and ophthalmopathy. RNA transcripts provided the source from which TCR beta CDR3 regions were amplified. TCR CDR3 regions were first amplified by RT-PCR with HTBI primers. TCRdb used MiXCR to reprocess the multiplex PCR reads, holding one entry per CDR3 protein. The sample holds approximately 720,000 distinct CDR3 sequences, around a sixth seen once. The sample consisted of blood. These receptors originate from a woman in her forties or fifties with Graves' hyperthyroidism that later progressed to Graves' ophthalmopathy.

Many counts were recorded for this clonotype. The chain employs TRBV6-1 and TRBJ2-1; 8 bases are shared with TRBD2. This CDR3 comprises 17 residues. V was pared by 5 bases and J by 4 bases, with 13 bases of the junction left unmatched. Germline CDR1 MNHNS, CDR2 SASEGT. DNA of the CDR3: TGTGCCAGCAGTTACTCACCCCCTAGCGGGCTTTACAATGAGCAGTTCTTC. This sequence encodes CASSYSPPSGLYNEQFF.

This clonotype was seen many times. V gene TRBV12-3 or TRBV12-4 combines with J gene TRBJ1-5; 8 nucleotides agree with TRBD1. The V segment lost 6 bases and the J segment 4 bases; nucleotides outside the gene matches: 8. There are 15 residues in the CDR3. The CDR3 sequence: CASRSTGVGNQPQHF. Here the CDR3 DNA reads TGTGCCAGCAGGTCGACAGGGGTTGGAAATCAGCCCCAGCATTTT.

This clonotype was counted at least ten times. V and J are TRBV7-9 and TRBJ2-7; D may be TRBD1 (6 bases). Per germline, CDR1 SEHNR and CDR2 FQNEAQ (reference sequence). V was cut by 2 bases and J by 0 bases, with 11 bases left in between. This CDR3 contains 15 residues. The CDR3 sequence: CASSLSRGSSYEQYF. In nucleotides, the CDR3 is TGTGCCAGCAGCTTAAGCAGGGGAAGCTCCTACGAGCAGTACTTC.

This clonotype has more than one count but fewer than ten. The rearrangement joins TRBV2 to TRBJ2-3; D remains unclear. The CDR3 sequence is 11 residues long. Germline V lookup: CDR1 SNHLY, CDR2 FYNNEI. V was pared by 7 bases and J by 6 bases, with 8 bases between. CDR3 nucleotides: TGTGCCAGCACCGAGTGGGATACGCAGTATTTT. Residues: CASTEWDTQYF.

The rearrangement uses TRBV12-3 or TRBV12-4 and TRBJ1-5; a possible D gene is TRBD1 (5 bases). The CDR3 has 13 residues. Trimming cost V 6 bases and J 10 bases, with 16 bases left between them. CDR3 sequence (DNA): TGTGCCAGCAGCTATGACAGTCTCGGACCCCAGCATTTT. Translated: CASSYDSLGPQHF.

V usage is TRBV5-5 and J usage is TRBJ1-2; TRBD1 agrees at 7 bases. Germline assignment: CDR1 SGHKS and CDR2 YYEKEE (reference sequence). V shed 3 bases and J 4 bases; nucleotides not matched to a gene: 6. CDR3 length: 14 amino acids. CDR3 protein: CASSWDSRSYGYTF. The CDR3 nucleotides read TGTGCCAGCAGCTGGGACAGTCGATCCTATGGCTACACCTTC.

This clonotype came up many times. This chain uses TRBV12-3 or TRBV12-4 with TRBJ2-7; TRBD2 might be the D (5 bases). This CDR3 spans 14 amino acids. V shed 7 bases and J shed 0 bases, with 13 bases lying between them. The CDR3 sequence: CASKRYGDSYEQYF. The DNA for the CDR3 is TGTGCCAGCAAACGTTACGGGGACTCCTACGAGCAGTACTTC.

This clonotype appeared a few times. The V call is TRBV10-3, the J call TRBJ1-5; D is uncertain. V was pared by 0 bases and J by 0 bases, with 9 bases between. CDR1 ENHRY and CDR2 SYGVKD come from the germline V gene. The CDR3 has 16 residues. The CDR3 spells CAISESMAASNQPQHF. The CDR3 nucleotides read TGTGCCATCAGTGAGTCAATGGCAGCTAGCAATCAGCCCCAGCATTTT.

This chain connects TRBV7-8 to TRBJ1-5, with TRBD1 matching 7 bases. Germline CDR1 SGHVS, CDR2 FQNEAQ. V was clipped by 1 base and J by 6 bases; unmatched bases: 9. The CDR3 is 16 residues long. CDR3 nucleotides: TGTGCCAGCAGCTTAGGGTCCAGGGGGGCGAGTCAGCCCCAGCATTTT. Protein: CASSLGSRGASQPQHF.

This clonotype has ten or more counts. The CDR3, as DNA: TGTGCCAGCAGTAAAACAAGAAATCAGCCCCAGCATTTT. Amino acid sequence: CASSKTRNQPQHF. V usage is TRBV11-2 and J usage is TRBJ1-5, with D uncertain. CDR1 and CDR2 (germline): SGHAT, FQNNGV. Trimming removed 6 bases at V and 4 bases at J, with 10 bases between. This CDR3 region has 13 residues.

This chain links TRBV20-1 with TRBJ1-5, with 7 bases identical to TRBD1. This CDR3 region has 14 residues. From germline, CDR1 is DFQATT and CDR2 SNEGSKA (reference sequence). The ends lost 3 bases at V and 4 bases at J; junction bases unmatched: 6. For the CDR3, the DNA is TGCAGTGCTAGCACAGGGGTTAGTAATCAGCCCCAGCATTTT. This translates into CSASTGVSNQPQHF.

The chain links TRBV5-4 to TRBJ2-2, with a tentative D call TRBD1 (6 bases). The better agreement between TRBJ1-1 and the DNA end casts doubt on the J call. Germline CDR1 reads SGHNT; CDR2 reads YYREEE (reference sequence). There are 13 residues in the CDR3. The DNA for the CDR3 is TGTGCCAGCAGCTTGGGGGGGGCGCGGGGAGCTTTCTTT. Its translation: CASSLGGARGAFF.

V is TRBV12-3 or TRBV12-4 and J is TRBJ2-2; TRBD1 aligns across 7 bases. The CDR3 is 18 amino acids. V lost 2 bases, J lost 5 bases, and 14 bases stayed unmatched. CDR3 loop: CASSLTAPGRGMTGELFF. DNA for the CDR3: TGTGCCAGCAGTTTAACCGCACCGGGCAGGGGGATGACCGGGGAGCTGTTTTTT.

V gene TRBV5-4 combines with J gene TRBJ2-1; the D call may be TRBD1 or TRBD2 (5 bases each). There are 12 residues in the CDR3. CDR1 is SGHNT, CDR2 YYREEE, per germline (reference sequence). The V gene lost 4 bases and the J gene lost 10 bases, with 12 bases spanning the gap. CDR3 coding DNA: TGTGCCAGCAGCAACCGGGGCCTCGAGCAGTTCTTC. It specifies CASSNRGLEQFF.

This clonotype was picked up many times. The rearrangement uses TRBV11-2 and TRBJ2-7; D is uncertain. Trimming took off 4 bases at V and 3 bases at J, with 10 bases between the two ends. Germline V lookup: CDR1 SGHAT, CDR2 FQNNGV. The CDR3 is made up of 13 amino acids. CDR3: CASSSTVHYEQYF. The DNA for the CDR3 is TGTGCCAGCAGCTCAACAGTGCACTACGAGCAGTACTTC.

Written as DNA, the CDR3 is TGTGCCAGCAACGCCGGGGGCTATGGCTACACCTTC. Protein sequence: CASNAGGYGYTF. This chain joins TRBV12-3 or TRBV12-4 and TRBJ1-2; a possible D gene is TRBD1 (5 bases). This CDR3 region has 12 residues. V lost 7 bases, J lost 4 bases, and 10 bases lay in between.

The chain employs TRBV29-1 and TRBJ1-1; D uncertain. This CDR3 is 13 amino acids long. Germline loops: CDR1 SQVTM, CDR2 ANQGSEA. Trimming removed 0 bases at V and 5 bases at J, with 10 bases between. CDR3 sequence (DNA): TGCAGCGTTGAAGATGCGGGGTGGACTGAAGCTTTCTTT. Protein: CSVEDAGWTEAFF.

The rearrangement joins TRBV6-4 to TRBJ2-1; D gene ambiguous. Trimming left V 0 bases short and J 8 bases short, with 17 bases between. The length of the CDR3 is 16 residues. Germline CDR1 is MRHNA and CDR2 is SNTAGT. CDR3 in amino acids: CASSDSGATEWDEQFF. CDR3 nucleotide sequence: TGTGCCAGCAGTGACTCAGGAGCGACCGAATGGGATGAGCAGTTCTTC.

This clonotype was counted only a few times. V usage is TRBV29-1 and J usage is TRBJ2-5; D may be TRBD2 (6 bases). The CDR3 has 15 amino acids. CDR1 is SQVTM, CDR2 ANQGSEA, per germline. V was cut by 0 bases and J by 4 bases, with 15 bases left in between. The CDR3 DNA sequence: TGCAGCGTTGAAGATCGGGTTGGAGGGGCAGAGACCCAGTACTTC. It is translated as CSVEDRVGGAETQYF. Together with reference TRBV29-1 and TRBJ2-5, the CDR3 gives the full variable domain: SAVISQKPSRDICQRGTSLTIQCQVDSQVTMMFWYRQQPGQSLTLIATANQGSEATYESGFVIDKFPISRPNLTFSTLTVSNMSPEDSSIYLCSVEDRVGGAETQYFGPGTRLLVL.

This clonotype has more than one count but fewer than ten. V is TRBV20-1 and J is TRBJ1-2, with no clear D. Trimming shortened V by 6 bases and J by 4 bases, and 9 bases separated the two germline ends. Germline CDR1 reads DFQATT; CDR2 reads SNEGSKA (reference sequence). The CDR3 covers 11 residues. The CDR3 loop is CSAPPLYGYTF. As DNA, the CDR3 is TGCAGTGCCCCTCCCCTCTATGGCTACACCTTC.

This clonotype came up a few times. The V gene is TRBV3-1, the J gene TRBJ1-1, with 9 nucleotides matching TRBD1. V lost 5 bases, J lost 6 bases, and 13 bases stayed unmatched. Germline values: CDR1 LGHDT, CDR2 YNNKEL (reference sequence). The CDR3 consists of 16 residues. The CDR3 nucleotides read TGTGCCAGCAGCTCATTAAAGACAGGGGGGAAGGCTGAAGCTTTCTTT. It encodes CASSSLKTGGKAEAFF.

This clonotype was seen only a few times. The CDR3 region is CASSFAGNQPQHF. DNA for the CDR3: TGTGCCAGCAGTTTTGCGGGAAATCAGCCCCAGCATTTT. This chain links TRBV27 with TRBJ1-5; no clear D gene. Germline V gene lookup returns CDR1 MNHEY and CDR2 SMNVEV (reference sequence). Trimming took 3 bases from V and 4 from J, leaving 7 bases between them. There are 13 residues in the CDR3.

This clonotype was recorded a few times. The chain recombines TRBV6-6 with TRBJ1-5, with a possible D match to TRBD1 (6 bases). This CDR3 comprises 15 residues. Per germline, CDR1 MNHNY and CDR2 SVGAGI (reference sequence). The germline V and J ends were trimmed by 2 bases and 6 bases, with 14 bases remaining between them. The CDR3 loop is CASSYGQGSGQPQHF. DNA for the CDR3: TGTGCCAGCAGTTACGGGCAGGGGTCGGGTCAGCCCCAGCATTTT.

This rearrangement joins TRBV4-1 to TRBJ2-7; D remains unclear. Germline CDR1 MGHRA, CDR2 YSYEKL. Trimming took off 5 bases at V and 0 bases at J, with 11 bases between the two ends. This CDR3 has 14 amino acids. This CDR3 reads CASSSDTSSYEQYF. For the CDR3, the DNA is TGCGCCAGCAGCTCCGACACCTCCTCCTACGAGCAGTACTTC.

V usage is TRBV20-1 and J usage is TRBJ1-3; D is uncertain. There are 12 residues in the CDR3. The ends were cut back, 7 bases at V and 4 bases at J, with 11 bases in the middle. Germline CDR1 reads DFQATT; CDR2 reads SNEGSKA (reference sequence). CDR3 protein: CSVPGPGNTIYF. CDR3 sequence (DNA): TGCAGTGTCCCAGGTCCGGGAAACACCATATATTTT.